A single T cell receptor (beta chain) is shown here with its context. Its cognate antigen is unknown. The data stem from a study of long-term antiretroviral therapy in people with HIV. Across the whole study: The 2015 immediate-ART recommendation came about a decade after the earliest samples. General study results and limits: In HIV, the repertoires covered a tighter span of CDR3 lengths than in controls. Blood was collected between about 2003 and 2017, possibly under older ART regimens. Clonal expansions arising prior to ART prevailed in the repertoire at every time point.

At survey level, the immunoSEQ assay was run in its v3.0 version. Data came from immunoSEQ multiplex PCR; TCRdb stores just in-frame clones and leaves some out. The profile shows some 35,000 clones, approximately 95% of them singletons. Material: unsorted PBMCs, obtained more than 5 years after starting antiretroviral therapy. The sequence came from a woman aged 50 to 60 with HIV.

DNA for the CDR3: TGTGCCTGGAGTCCTTTGACCCCGGGGTCCCTTGGGTACGAGCAGTACTTC. Translating it yields CAWSPLTPGSLGYEQYF. This sequence joins TRBV30 and TRBJ2-7, with a tentative D call TRBD2 (5 bases). The CDR3 contains 17 residues. V was trimmed by 2 bases and J by 4 bases, leaving 24 bases between them. CDR1 and CDR2 (germline): GTSNPN, SVGIG (reference sequence).